This T cell receptor beta chain was sequenced for a study of blood T cell repertoires in COVID-19. Turning to the study itself: PBMCs, B-cell-depleted T cells, or T cells provided the cDNA or gDNA that made up the material.

The method was immunoSEQ multiplex PCR; TCRdb's version includes in-frame clones alone and lacks a portion of them. The sample has 160,000 or so clones, 80% seen once. This study enrolled people aged about 18 to 100 from around 26 US geographic areas. Germline CDR1 and CDR2: SEHNR and FQNEAQ (reference sequence). Trimming stripped 5 bases from V and 8 bases from J, with 15 bases between. There are 13 residues in the CDR3. The specimen sequenced was PBMCs or T cells enriched from blood (not recorded which). This TCR came from a man aged 40-55 years who had recovered from COVID-19. J is TRBJ1-2 and V is TRBV7-9; D possibly corresponds to TRBD1 (6 bases). CDR3 in DNA: TGTGCCAGCAGCCCCAAGGGGGTAATAGGCTACACCTTC. This translates into CASSPKGVIGYTF.